The entry below describes one T cell receptor beta chain. Its antigen remains unidentified. From germline, CDR1 is SNHLY and CDR2 FYNNEI. The CDR3 contains 15 residues. After removal of 1 base from V and 6 bases from J, the junction contained 9 bases not matched to a gene. The table came from immunoSEQ multiplex PCR; TCRdb's copy has only in-frame clones and leaves some out. The sample yields millions of clones, 85% to 95% seen once. Memory CD4+ cells were the fraction left after CD45RA+ naive selection. The data were taken from a study of shared clonotypes between healthy human individuals. Overall study results and limits: Though the depth was large, rarefaction showed that sorted-subset sequencing was incomplete.

This TCR was sampled from a young man in good health. Some clones in this sample may be carry-over from other donors' samples. The chain has TRBV2 and TRBJ2-7, with TRBD1 identical over 7 bases. The sequenced sample was naive CD4+ T cells from PBMCs. Subset denoted: CD45RA+ positively selected. Written as DNA, the CDR3 is TGTGCCAGCAGTGAAGGAGACAGGGCCCCGTCCGAGCAGTACTTC. Its protein product is CASSEGDRAPSEQYF.